A selection of T cell receptor beta chains follows, all from one sample in a study of beta chain features in type 1 diabetes. Profiling relied on immunoSEQ multiplex PCR, and the TCRdb table lists in-frame clones only, not all of them. The sample includes 250,000 to 300,000 clones, around 15% of them seen just once. The sequenced sample was naive CD4+ T cells from blood. The receptor source for this set is a man under 40 with type 1 diabetes. The CDR3 runs from the conserved cysteine through the conserved F or W.

CDR3 length,V gene,CDR3 protein
15,TRBV7-2,CASSLLAGFSYEQYF
17,TRBV5-1,CASSFGDRGPNTGELFF
14,TRBV10-3,CAISESKQGWVQYF
14,TRBV7-9,CASSLVDSSNEQFF
17,TRBV7-2,CASSLVGRRPGANVLTF
13,TRBV4-2,CASSIGQNYEQYF
15,TRBV27,CASSPPTGLNTEAFF
14,TRBV9,CASSVIPTNYGYTF
15,TRBV5-1,CASSLAVSNTDTQYF
13,TRBV29-1,CSVAGGYYNEQFF
17,TRBV7-9,CASSSTKLAGGTDTQYF
13,TRBV27,CATRAGGPYEQFF
12,TRBV16,CASSRRGEKLFF
15,TRBV5-1,CASSLGQGIGQPQHF
16,TRBV9,CASSVRTSGSAGEQFF
17,TRBV27,CASSPLNRVGENTEAFF
13,TRBV2,CASRVQGNQPQHF
16,TRBV4-3,CASSQQTGIPYQPQHF
13,TRBV5-1,CASSLGENTEAFF
15,TRBV9,CASSLGHKATDTQYF
15,TRBV28,CASSFGGRLGTEAFF
14,TRBV19,CASSIGDRNQPQHF
14,TRBV9,CASSVGGGRETQYF
15,TRBV4-1,CAGSSGGRVTDTQYF
14,TRBV5-6,CASSFRDRPREQYF
14,TRBV28,CASSLEPPNTEAFF
13,TRBV11-2,CASSQGQPRGYTF
14,TRBV19,CASSPDFSSYEQYF
15,TRBV5-4,CASSSRGQRSYEQYF
15,TRBV5-4,CASSLGAEGNQPQHF
16,TRBV28,CASSELQGLGPYEQYF
17,TRBV30,CASSGTSGQTLPDTQYF
17,TRBV19,CASSIGPPPASSHEQFF
16,TRBV27,CASRPVRETAKNIQYF
12,TRBV10-3,CAISDRGDEQFF
13,TRBV12-5,CASGTEMNTEAFF
15,TRBV7-9,CASSSGTSGMDEQFF
13,TRBV25-1,CASRDSVYTEAFF
15,TRBV10-3,CATEPAGTTNQPQHF
14,TRBV9,CASSGGRQGTEAFF
15,TRBV21-1,CASSTARTGNETQYF
16,TRBV5-4,CASSPKGGSSYNEQFF
14,TRBV7-2,CASSLAPGWEGYTF
15,TRBV29-1,CSVEERAGGIYEQYF
10,TRBV27,CASGQGGYTF
15,TRBV7-2,CASSLGLAGVYEQYF
13,TRBV29-1,CSVQADSYNEQFF
13,TRBV7-6,CASRRQGANEQYF